This passage covers 17 T cell receptor beta chains from one sample sequenced in a study of cytomegalovirus exposure and HLA in healthy donors. In the PCR, 60 Vbeta and 13 Jbeta primers were used. Clones were read by immunoSEQ multiplex PCR, and TCRdb kept only the in-frame ones, dropping some. The table lists about 160,000 clones, 80% to 85% of them singletons. Sequencing input: PBMCs. These receptors came from a man between 18 and 29 years old in good health and CMV-seronegative.

The V and J genes are TRBV4-3 and TRBJ1-2; D might be TRBD1 (6 bases). Trimming removed 5 bases from V and 4 bases from J, with 20 bases in between. The length of the CDR3 is 16 residues. Per germline, CDR1 LGHNA and CDR2 YSLEER. The CDR3 here is CASSFSATGQVYGYTF. CDR3 nucleotides: TGCGCCAGCAGCTTTAGTGCAACAGGGCAGGTCTATGGCTACACCTTC.

The chain employs TRBV28 and TRBJ2-7, with TRBD1 identical over 11 bases. There are 14 residues in the CDR3. Germline V CDR1 and CDR2: MDHEN, SYDVKM. The trim removed 9 bases at V and 2 bases at J, leaving 6 bases unmatched. Written as DNA, the CDR3 is TGTGCCAGTAGGACAGGGGGCGGAGCCTACGAGCAGTACTTC. Translating it yields CASRTGGGAYEQYF.

This sequence joins TRBV6-6 and TRBJ2-5; D might be TRBD1 (5 bases). CDR3 length: 14 residues. Germline lookup yields CDR1 MNHNY and CDR2 SVGAGI (reference sequence). Trimming cost V 6 bases and J 0 bases, with 11 bases left between them. CDR3 nucleotides: TGTGCCAGCAGCCGAATAGGGGACCAAGAGACCCAGTACTTC. Residues: CASSRIGDQETQYF.

The CDR3 nucleotides are TGTGCCAGCTCACCAGGGACTCAGGACACTGAAGCTTTCTTT. This sequence encodes CASSPGTQDTEAFF. This rearrangement joins TRBV18 to TRBJ1-1, with D maybe TRBD1 (5 bases). V was pared by 2 bases and J by 3 bases, with 10 bases between. The CDR3 is 14 residues long. CDR1 and CDR2 (germline): KGHSH, LQKENI.

The chain links TRBV7-7 to TRBJ1-2; D gene ambiguous. The length of the CDR3 is 11 residues. V was shortened by 6 bases and J by 9 bases, with 11 bases between the two germline ends. Germline V gives CDR1 SSHAT, CDR2 FNYEAQ (reference sequence). The CDR3 DNA reads as TGTGCCAGCAGTGCCCCCAGGCGCTACACCTTC. It is translated as CASSAPRRYTF.

This chain connects TRBV19 to TRBJ2-1, with 9 bases that match TRBD2. The CDR3 runs to 16 residues. Germline V gene sequence: CDR1 LNHDA, CDR2 SQIVND (reference sequence). Trimming at V came to 3 bases and at J to 3 bases, leaving 6 bases not matched to a gene. CDR3 in DNA: TGTGCCAGTAGTATTCCGACTAGCGGTGACTACAATGAGCAGTTCTTC. Protein sequence: CASSIPTSGDYNEQFF.

The genes are TRBV19 and TRBJ1-4; 8 bases fit TRBD1. CDR1 and CDR2 (germline): LNHDA, SQIVND (reference sequence). V shed 7 bases, J shed 6 bases, and the junction held 10 bases outside the gene matches. The CDR3 runs to 15 residues. As DNA, the CDR3 is TGTGCCAGTAAGCCCCGGGACAGGTTTGATGAAAAACTGTTTTTT. Translation: CASKPRDRFDEKLFF.

This chain joins TRBV6-6 and TRBJ1-5, with D possibly matching TRBD1 (5 bases). The germline V gene encodes CDR1 MNHNY and CDR2 SVGAGI (reference sequence). Trimming pared 5 bases from V and 7 bases from J, leaving 21 bases between. The CDR3 loop spans 16 amino acids. The CDR3 protein is CASSPRAGGGVQPQHF. The CDR3 bases are TGTGCCAGCAGTCCCCGAGCGGGGGGTGGAGTACAGCCCCAGCATTTT.

The chain links TRBV28 to TRBJ2-7; D unresolved. This CDR3 region has 13 residues. Trimming cost V 2 bases and J 0 bases, with 5 bases left between them. Per the germline V gene, CDR1 is MDHEN and CDR2 is SYDVKM. CDR3 residues: CASSLGPSYEQYF. The CDR3 region has the DNA TGTGCCAGCAGTTTAGGGCCCTCCTACGAGCAGTACTTC.

Concerning this clone: A junction end diverges from the germline sequence, so it may reflect a read error. The chain carries TRBV7-7 and TRBJ2-5, with TRBD2 identical over 8 bases. This CDR3 contains 16 residues. Germline V gene lookup returns CDR1 SSHAT and CDR2 FNYEAQ (reference sequence). The CDR3 sequence: CASSLAGRGPGETQYF. For the CDR3, the DNA is TGTGCTAGCAGCTTAGCGGGGCGGGGACCTGGGGAGACCCAGTACTTC.

This chain joins TRBV5-1 and TRBJ1-3; no firm D call. Germline V lookup: CDR1 SGHRS, CDR2 YFSETQ. There are 17 residues in the CDR3. Trimming removed 0 bases at V and 0 bases at J, with 13 bases between. This chain's CDR3 is CASSLEVGLSSGNTIYF. CDR3 DNA sequence: TGCGCCAGCAGCTTGGAAGTAGGACTGAGCTCTGGAAACACCATATATTTT.

V is TRBV10-3 and J is TRBJ2-3; D is perhaps TRBD2 (7 bases). V was trimmed by 10 bases and J by 1 base, leaving 18 bases between them. Per germline, CDR1 ENHRY and CDR2 SYGVKD. The CDR3 has 15 residues. CDR3 region: CATIPGGLGTDTQYF. The DNA of the CDR3 is TGTGCCACTATACCCGGGGGGCTCGGCACAGATACGCAGTATTTT.

In its sample, this clone was seen once. The chain joins TRBV5-4 to TRBJ2-7; 7 nucleotides agree with TRBD2. Germline V gene lookup returns CDR1 SGHNT and CDR2 YYREEE (reference sequence). V gave up 7 bases and J gave up 7 bases; unmatched junction bases: 20. The length of the CDR3 is 16 residues. CDR3 amino acids: CASGRAQDGHVGEQYF. The DNA of the CDR3 is TGTGCCAGCGGGAGGGCCCAAGACGGCCACGTTGGGGAGCAGTACTTC.

The count of this clone is one. The V gene is TRBV6-1, the J gene TRBJ2-1; D is undetermined. V dropped 3 bases and J dropped 8 bases, with 14 bases sitting between them. This CDR3 has 14 amino acids. Germline CDR1 reads MNHNS; CDR2 reads SASEGT. The CDR3 DNA reads TGTGCCAGCAGTGACAGTCTCCTGATGTATGAGCAGTTCTTC. Translation: CASSDSLLMYEQFF.

J is TRBJ1-4 and V is TRBV6-1; 8 positions agree with TRBD1. The CDR3 is 16 amino acids. Trimming removed 2 bases from V and 5 bases from J; junction bases left unmatched: 7. Germline loops: CDR1 MNHNS, CDR2 SASEGT. CDR3 sequence: CASSEPGQGRNEKLFF. The CDR3 DNA sequence: TGTGCCAGCAGTGAACCCGGACAGGGAAGAAATGAAAAACTGTTTTTT.

J is TRBJ1-2 and V is TRBV12-1; the table's D call, TRBD1, was not checked against the DNA. TRBV12-1 counts as a pseudogene. The CDR3 is 15 amino acids. The DNA for the CDR3 is TGTGCCAGCAGCTTGCGTACAGGGGGTTGCTATGGCTACACCTTC. Translating it yields CASSLRTGGCYGYTF.

This clone occurred once. The rearrangement uses TRBV2 and TRBJ1-2, with D perhaps matching TRBD1 (6 bases). This CDR3 comprises 13 residues. Germline CDR1 and CDR2: SNHLY and FYNNEI. Trimming left V 6 bases short and J 8 bases short, with 16 bases between. This CDR3 reads CASSPDSGGGYTF. Written as DNA, the CDR3 is TGTGCCAGCAGCCCGGACAGCGGTGGGGGCTACACCTTC.